The subject of this entry is one T cell receptor (beta chain). This clone's antigen is unknown. The sample holds no much larger clone one base away, and base qualities are not on file. TCR beta CDR3 regions were amplified from RNA transcripts for repertoire sequencing. A first-round RT-PCR used HTBI primers with the Qiagen OneStep RT-PCR kit, followed by a second-round multiplex PCR, size selection and purification. The libraries underwent paired-end sequencing with 100 bp reads on an Illumina HiSeq2000. The original pipeline was this. Reads were processed with SOAPnuke, discarding reads with adapters, uncalled bases, mean Phred below 15, or no exact constant-primer or identifier match. High-quality paired reads were merged with COPE v1.2.5. Each unique nucleotide sequence was treated as a clonotype, and MiTCR v1.1 was used to align the clonotypes to the IMGT TRB V, D and J references. Only V-J combinations with frequency above 0.0001 were analysed, covering around 99% of repertoires. For each V-J combination, a TCR clonal expansion and chaos score was defined as the ratio of F50 clonal expansion to chaos observed in the TCRdist matrix. Welch's t-statistics and random forest were used to reduce features to about 13 V-J combinations, which were fed into a naive Bayes classifier. The similarity between thyroid and blood repertoires was quantified using the Morisita-Horn index. TCRdb reprocessed the public reads (quality trimming at Q25 with fastp, clone calling with MiXCR) and kept in-frame beta chains. Each CDR3 protein gets just one entry, which takes the most common genes and DNA from the rows behind it. Clone size and V and J calls follow TCRdb, not the original study. This sample has around 40,000 distinct CDR3 sequences in its table, and 52% of those were observed once. The ten largest account for roughly 18% of the sample.

The CDR3 runs 14 amino acids, cysteine and phenylalanine included. Of the read, only the CDR3 DNA is kept; its 42 bases are in frame from base 1. CDR1 and CDR2, per the germline V gene (reference sequence), are MNHNY and SVGAGI. V gives up 3 bases and J gives up 7 bases, and the segment between their germline ends measures 12 bases. This specimen comes from a study of Graves' ophthalmopathy and Graves' hyperthyroidism (dated by TCRdb to 2016 to 2019). With regard to the full study: Peripheral blood was collected at initial diagnosis, prior to any treatment. The study used TCR beta repertoire signatures to distinguish Graves' ophthalmopathy from Graves' hyperthyroidism and to predict progression to ophthalmopathy. In total, over 130 blood samples were TCR-sequenced: fewer than 50 ophthalmopathy, some 75 hyperthyroidism and some 17 hyperthyroidism-to-ophthalmopathy patients. To explore V-J signatures distinguishing ophthalmopathy from hyperthyroidism, a discovery set of 100 patients (around 42 ophthalmopathy, roughly 60 stable hyperthyroidism) was enrolled. An independent validation cohort was composed of roughly 18 hyperthyroidism patients and about 17 patients who later progressed from hyperthyroidism to ophthalmopathy. In about 6 hyperthyroidism patients, T-cell repertoires of thyroid tissue and blood were compared. Following sampling, methimazole starting at 30 mg daily was administered to hyperthyroidism patients, and high-dose intravenous methylprednisolone was administered to ophthalmopathy patients.

The study at large found these results: No statistical method was used to set the sample size in advance, and the investigators knew which group each participant was assigned to. In validation, the model predicted ophthalmopathy progression with about 71% sensitivity and around 72% specificity; fewer than 15 predicted patients were CT-confirmed with GO in a median of about 6.1 months. Most expanded thyroid clonotypes with frequency above 0.001 were also detected in blood, suggesting blood repertoires may reflect the thyroid immune response. In cross-validation, the 13-signature model distinguished ophthalmopathy from stable hyperthyroidism with approximately 90% sensitivity and about 81% specificity, and in the test set the corresponding values were roughly 80% and 76%.

Ophthalmopathy patients had moderately to severely active disease, Clinical Activity Score of at least 3, NOSPECS grade of at least 4, and disease duration under 3 months. Patients were excluded if they had other autoimmune diseases, uncontrolled infections, pregnancy or lactation. Diagnosis relied on clinical symptoms, serum thyroxine, TRAb, thyroid ultrasound and orbital computed tomography. Ficoll-Paque density gradient centrifugation was used to isolate PBMCs from about 9.4 ml of fresh peripheral blood. Total RNA was extracted with Trizol reagent and quality-checked on an Agilent 2100 Bioanalyzer.

The chain joins TRBV6-6 to TRBJ1-4, with an unclear D gene assignment. The sequenced material came from peripheral blood. This receptor was obtained from an adult man with Graves' ophthalmopathy. The CDR3 is CASSYSGVGEKLFF. The sequenced DNA is TGTGCCAGCAGTTATTCCGGTGTCGGTGAAAAACTGTTTTTT.